The clone carrying this TCR beta chain has ten or more counts. The data were taken from a study of T-cell reconstitution after alpha-beta-depleted transplantation in children. The germline gives CDR1 MNHNS, CDR2 SASEGT. The length of the CDR3 is 16 residues. The J segment lost 8 bases and the V segment lost 6 bases, leaving 17 bases of the junction unmatched. The library targeted TCRbeta and was prepared with unique molecular identifiers. TCRdb reanalysed the PCR reads using MiXCR and keeps one entry per CDR3 protein. The sample shows 210,000 or so distinct CDR3 sequences, about 11% of them seen only once.

Specimen: PBMCs, collected before TCRalphabeta/CD19-depleted stem cell transplant. This receptor was taken from a child under two years old with acute myeloid leukemia, due to receive a stem cell transplant. The J gene is TRBJ1-1, the V gene TRBV6-1; 8 positions match TRBD1. The CDR3 DNA reads as TGTGCCAGCAGGCGAAGTAGTACAGGGGGACCCCCAGAAGCTTTCTTT. Residues: CASRRSSTGGPPEAFF.